The 12 T cell receptor beta chains presented below share a single source sample, sequenced in a study of shared clonotypes between healthy human individuals. Produced via immunoSEQ multiplex PCR; TCRdb's table is partial and in-frame only. The sample consists of about 980,000 clones, around 80% of them appearing once. The sample was memory CD4+ T cells sorted from blood. Documented subset: CD45RA-negative fraction. These receptors were collected from a man between 18 and 29 years old in good health.

The chain joins TRBV19 to TRBJ1-1, with D maybe TRBD1 (5 bases). This CDR3 region has 15 residues. V shed 5 bases and J shed 3 bases, with 16 bases lying between them. Germline CDR1 and CDR2: LNHDA and SQIVND (reference sequence). In DNA form, the CDR3 reads TGTGCCAGTAGTCGGTCCCAAGCAGGGTACACTGAAGCTTTCTTT. This encodes CASSRSQAGYTEAFF. Full variable domain (remainder filled in from reference TRBV19 and TRBJ1-1): DGGITQSPKYLFRKEGQNVTLSCEQNLNHDAMYWYRQDPGQGLRLIYYSQIVNDFQKGDIAEGYSVSREKKESFPLTVTSAQKNPTAFYLCASSRSQAGYTEAFFGQGTRLTVV.

V is TRBV20-1 and J is TRBJ1-1, with TRBD1 matching 7 bases. Trimming took 6 bases from V and 5 from J; bases not matched to a gene: 3. The CDR3 is made up of 11 amino acids. In germline, CDR1 is DFQATT, CDR2 SNEGSKA (reference sequence). The CDR3 bases are TGCAGTGCACTACAGGGGACTGAAGCTTTCTTT. Its translation is CSALQGTEAFF.

The chain carries TRBV9 and TRBJ1-6; D gene unclear. CDR1 and CDR2 (germline): SGDLS, YYNGEE. There are 13 residues in the CDR3. Trimming cost V 0 bases and J 13 bases, with 11 bases left between them. The CDR3, as DNA: TGTGCCAGCAGCGTAGAGGTTTCCTTGCCCCTCCACTTT. This gives the protein CASSVEVSLPLHF.

J is TRBJ1-2 and V is TRBV25-1; no clear D gene. The CDR3 loop spans 12 amino acids. Germline values: CDR1 MGHDK, CDR2 SYGVNS. V lost 3 bases and J lost 0, with 2 bases in between. The chain's CDR3 is CASSDANYGYTF. In nucleotides, the CDR3 is TGTGCCAGCAGTGACGCTAACTATGGCTACACCTTC.

The CDR3 region has the DNA TGTGCCAGCAGTGGGCCACAGGGGGCGCAGGGCAATCAGCCCCAGCATTTT. This translates into CASSGPQGAQGNQPQHF. The chain uses TRBV2 and TRBJ1-5; 9 nucleotides line up with TRBD1. This CDR3 comprises 17 residues. Per the germline V gene, CDR1 is SNHLY and CDR2 is FYNNEI. V was clipped by 4 bases and J by 2 bases; unmatched bases: 9. The variable domain in full, with the rest retrieved from reference TRBV2 and TRBJ1-5, is EPEVTQTPSHQVTQMGQEVILRCVPISNHLYFYWYRQILGQKVEFLVSFYNNEISEKSEIFDDQFSVERPDGSNFTLKIRSTKLEDSAMYFCASSGPQGAQGNQPQHFGDGTRLSIL.

To note about this clone: The sample contains more than one DNA sequence encoding this CDR3. V usage is TRBV9 and J usage is TRBJ1-2; 9 bases match TRBD1. CDR1 is SGDLS, CDR2 YYNGEE, per germline. The CDR3 contains 13 residues. The J segment lost 4 bases and the V segment lost 5 bases, leaving 3 bases of the junction unmatched. The CDR3 loop is CASSVDRGYGYTF. The CDR3 nucleotides are TGTGCCAGCAGTGTGGACAGGGGCTATGGCTACACCTTC.

The chain has TRBV5-4 and TRBJ1-2, with 7 bases aligning to TRBD1. Trimming took 5 bases from V and 2 from J; bases not matched to a gene: 12. The germline gives CDR1 SGHNT, CDR2 YYREEE (reference sequence). The CDR3 consists of 16 residues. The CDR3 sequence is CASRRDSGQINYGYTF. The DNA for the CDR3 is TGTGCCAGCAGGCGAGACTCGGGACAGATAAACTATGGCTACACCTTC.

V usage is TRBV23-1 and J usage is TRBJ1-1; D remains unclear. TRBV23-1 is reported as an ORF; its role is uncertain. V lost 6 bases and J lost 3, with 8 bases in between. CDR3 length: 12 amino acids. CDR3 amino acids: CASRKPDTEAFF. Here the CDR3 DNA reads TGCGCCAGCAGGAAACCGGACACTGAAGCTTTCTTT.

The chain carries TRBV7-9 and TRBJ1-2; tentative D call: TRBD1 (5 bases). This CDR3 contains 13 residues. Looked up from germline, CDR1 is SEHNR and CDR2 is FQNEAQ (reference sequence). The V gene lost 5 bases and the J gene lost 5 bases, with 12 bases spanning the gap. In nucleotides, the CDR3 is TGTGCCAGCAGCCAGGGCCCAGGGTATGGCTACACCTTC. Translated, it gives CASSQGPGYGYTF.

The gene calls are TRBV5-1 and TRBJ2-1; D remains ambiguous. Germline V CDR1 and CDR2: SGHRS, YFSETQ. The V end lost 0 bases, the J end lost 0 bases, and 10 bases lay between the germline ends. The CDR3 runs to 16 residues. The CDR3 DNA is TGCGCCAGCAGCTTGGACCTGGCCTTCTCCTACAATGAGCAGTTCTTC. Translation gives CASSLDLAFSYNEQFF.

Worth noting for this clone: Different DNA sequences within this sample yield the same CDR3. The genes are TRBV30 and TRBJ2-7, with D perhaps being TRBD1 or TRBD2 (5 bases each). Germline lookup yields CDR1 GTSNPN and CDR2 SVGIG (reference sequence). The CDR3 is 11 residues long. The V and J ends lost 2 bases and 5 bases respectively, with 7 bases between them. The CDR3 DNA reads TGTGCCTGGAGTCGGGGACACGAGCAGTACTTC. This sequence encodes CAWSRGHEQYF.

The CDR3 DNA reads as TGCGCCAGCAGGATAACAGGGGGCGCTTACTCCTACGAGCAGTACTTC. This sequence encodes CASRITGGAYSYEQYF. The genes are TRBV5-1 and TRBJ2-7; 9 bases align to TRBD1. CDR1 is SGHRS and CDR2 is YFSETQ in the germline V gene. CDR3 length: 16 amino acids. V was clipped by 5 bases and J by 0 bases; unmatched bases: 9.